One sample yielded the 15 T cell receptor beta chains listed below, sequenced in a study of T-cell reconstitution after alpha-beta-depleted transplantation in children. During its preparation, the TCRbeta library received unique molecular identifiers. TCRdb itself ran the PCR reads through MiXCR, one entry per CDR3 protein. The sample contains more than 400,000 distinct CDR3 sequences, around two fifths of which appear only once. The sequences come from PBMCs, collected before TCRalphabeta/CD19-depleted stem cell transplant. These receptors all come from a girl aged 2 to 9 with aplastic anemia, due to receive a stem cell transplant.

This clonotype has more than one count but fewer than ten. V is TRBV9 and J is TRBJ1-4, with unresolved D. The CDR3 consists of 14 residues. V was trimmed by 1 base and J by 4 bases, leaving 8 bases between them. Germline CDR1 is SGDLS and CDR2 is YYNGEE. CDR3 coding DNA: TGTGCCAGCAGCGTAAGGCCAGATAATGAAAAACTGTTTTTT. This sequence encodes CASSVRPDNEKLFF.

This clonotype was counted at least ten times. The DNA of the CDR3 is TGTGCCAGCAGCCAGTGGCTAGCTGGGGAGCAGTACTTC. Its translation is CASSQWLAGEQYF. The chain carries TRBV3-1 and TRBJ2-7, with D tentatively TRBD2 (5 bases). Germline values: CDR1 LGHDT, CDR2 YNNKEL (reference sequence). The CDR3 runs 13 residues. V shed 3 bases and J shed 7 bases, with 13 bases lying between them.

This clonotype has a count of ten or more. An end of the junction differs from the germline gene, which may be a read error. This rearrangement joins TRBV7-2 to TRBJ1-4; TRBD1 might be the D (6 bases). The CDR3 consists of 16 residues. Germline V CDR1 and CDR2: SGHTA, FQGNSA. The CDR3 reads CASSLATGTLNEKLFF. CDR3 in DNA: TGTGCCAGCAGCCTAGCTACCGGGACATTAAATGAAAAACTGTTTTTT.

The genes are TRBV20-1 and TRBJ2-5, with D tentatively TRBD1 (6 bases). Germline assignment: CDR1 DFQATT and CDR2 SNEGSKA (reference sequence). The CDR3 is 16 residues long. The V and J ends lost 5 bases and 1 base respectively, with 20 bases between them. The CDR3 bases are TGCAGTGCTCAGCCGGGACACCTATTCACCCAAGAGACCCAGTACTTC. It codes for CSAQPGHLFTQETQYF.

As concerns this clonotype: This may be a read error, as it is one base from a much larger clone. V is TRBV7-2 and J is TRBJ2-1; no clear D. CDR1 and CDR2 (germline): SGHTA, FQGNSA. CDR3 length: 11 amino acids. The V end was cut by 0 bases, the J end by 11 bases, with 5 bases between. This chain's CDR3 is CASSLAHQQFF. The DNA for the CDR3 is TGTGCCAGCAGCTTAGCGCATCAGCAGTTCTTC.

This clonotype was counted only a few times. V is TRBV6-2 or TRBV6-3 and J is TRBJ2-7; a possible D gene is TRBD2 (6 bases). Germline lookup yields CDR1 MNHEY and CDR2 SVGEGT. The CDR3 length is 16 residues. Trimming took off 0 bases at V and 0 bases at J, with 12 bases between the two ends. The CDR3 DNA follows: TGTGCCAGCAGTTACTCTGCGCGGGAAAGCTCCTACGAGCAGTACTTC. It codes for CASSYSARESSYEQYF.

The chain recombines TRBV29-1 with TRBJ2-3, with D perhaps TRBD1 (6 bases). The V and J ends lost 6 bases and 0 bases respectively, with 16 bases between them. This CDR3 spans 15 amino acids. Per germline, CDR1 SQVTM and CDR2 ANQGSEA. The DNA of the CDR3 is TGCAGCGTGTTGGACAGACCTCTTAGCACAGATACGCAGTATTTT. Translated: CSVLDRPLSTDTQYF.

This clonotype occurred many times. The V and J genes are TRBV7-9 and TRBJ1-1; D is unclear. V was clipped by 5 bases and J by 7 bases, with 11 bases between them. The CDR3 covers 12 residues. Germline loops: CDR1 SEHNR, CDR2 FQNEAQ (reference sequence). The CDR3 nucleotides read TGTGCCAGCAGCCCTAAACATAATGAAGCTTTCTTT. Amino acid sequence: CASSPKHNEAFF.

DNA of the CDR3: TGCAGTGCTAAGGGTAGCATGAACACTGAAGCTTTCTTT. Amino acid sequence: CSAKGSMNTEAFF. The chain is built from TRBV20-1 and TRBJ1-1; D call uncertain. Trimming shortened V by 4 bases and J by 0 bases, and 9 bases separated the two germline ends. The CDR3 loop spans 13 amino acids. Germline V gene data show CDR1 as DFQATT and CDR2 as SNEGSKA (reference sequence).

In this sample, this clonotype turned up a few times. The genes are TRBV7-3 and TRBJ2-5; the D gene is possibly TRBD2 (5 bases). The CDR3 contains 14 residues. CDR1 is SGHTA and CDR2 is FQGTGA in the germline V gene. V gave up 5 bases and J gave up 0 bases, with 10 bases separating them. The CDR3, as DNA: TGTGCCAGCAGCGTCTCGGGGAACCAAGAGACCCAGTACTTC. Its protein product is CASSVSGNQETQYF.

The table lists this clonotype with a few counts. J is TRBJ1-1 and V is TRBV11-2, with D hard to call. The CDR3 runs to 13 residues. V lost 0 bases and J 6 bases, leaving 8 bases between the germline ends. CDR1 is SGHAT and CDR2 is FQNNGV in the germline V gene. The CDR3 DNA reads as TGTGCCAGCAGCTTAGATCCCGGGTCTGAAGCTTTCTTT. It codes for CASSLDPGSEAFF.

V usage is TRBV6-1 and J usage is TRBJ2-2; 9 bases are shared with TRBD2. V gave up 4 bases and J gave up 3 bases; unmatched junction bases: 9. The CDR3 sequence is 17 residues long. Germline V CDR1 and CDR2: MNHNS, SASEGT. The CDR3, as DNA: TGTGCCAGCAGTGCAGCGGGGGGCTTCTATTACACCGGGGAGCTGTTTTTT. Protein: CASSAAGGFYYTGELFF.

This clonotype was seen at least ten times. The rearrangement links TRBV6-6 to TRBJ2-2; D possibly uses TRBD1 or TRBD2 (5 bases each). Germline V gives CDR1 MNHNY, CDR2 SVGAGI (reference sequence). CDR3 length equals 13 residues. V gave up 5 bases and J gave up 8 bases, with 12 bases separating them. The CDR3 protein is CASSRDATGELFF. The DNA for the CDR3 is TGTGCCAGCAGTCGGGACGCCACGGGGGAGCTGTTTTTT.

The chain links TRBV5-5 to TRBJ1-1; D unresolved. The germline gives CDR1 SGHKS, CDR2 YYEKEE (reference sequence). Deletions cut 0 bases from V and 4 bases from J, with 10 bases between. This CDR3 has 14 amino acids. Written as DNA, the CDR3 is TGTGCCAGCAGCTTGGAATCGGGGAGCACTGAAGCTTTCTTT. Residues: CASSLESGSTEAFF.

The V call is TRBV9, the J call TRBJ2-1, with a tentative D call TRBD1 (5 bases). CDR1 is SGDLS and CDR2 is YYNGEE in the germline V gene. The CDR3 sequence is 14 residues long. Trimming removed 4 bases from V and 8 bases from J, with 16 bases in between. The CDR3 loop reads CASSIGHPRDEQFF. The CDR3 DNA reads TGTGCCAGCAGCATTGGACACCCGAGAGATGAGCAGTTCTTC.